Listed here is a single TCR beta chain. In the original analysis: Reference gene primers were amplified, and this amplification served to estimate nucleated cell counts. Only in-frame clones appear in the TCRdb table, and some are missing; sequencing was by immunoSEQ multiplex PCR. The V and J calls and clone size are taken from that table; D and trimming were inferred from the DNA. The table has over 300,000 clones, more than 80% seen once. This sample was included in a study of blood T cell repertoires in COVID-19. Study as a whole: Samples representing acute and convalescent COVID-19 were sourced from the United States, Italy and Spain. PBMCs, B-cell-depleted T cells, or T cells were the source of the cDNA or gDNA that made up the material.

The TCR originated in a man aged 18 to 35 who had recovered from COVID-19. The sample consisted of peripheral blood.

Here the CDR3 DNA reads TGTGCCAGCAGCTTAGGTCCGGGACAGAACACCGGGGAGCTGTTTTTT. It yields the protein CASSLGPGQNTGELFF. The V gene is TRBV7-9, the J gene TRBJ2-2, with TRBD1 as a possible D gene (6 bases). V shed 1 base and J shed 1 base, with 10 bases lying between them. Germline CDR1 is SEHNR and CDR2 is FQNEAQ (reference sequence). CDR3 length equals 16 residues.